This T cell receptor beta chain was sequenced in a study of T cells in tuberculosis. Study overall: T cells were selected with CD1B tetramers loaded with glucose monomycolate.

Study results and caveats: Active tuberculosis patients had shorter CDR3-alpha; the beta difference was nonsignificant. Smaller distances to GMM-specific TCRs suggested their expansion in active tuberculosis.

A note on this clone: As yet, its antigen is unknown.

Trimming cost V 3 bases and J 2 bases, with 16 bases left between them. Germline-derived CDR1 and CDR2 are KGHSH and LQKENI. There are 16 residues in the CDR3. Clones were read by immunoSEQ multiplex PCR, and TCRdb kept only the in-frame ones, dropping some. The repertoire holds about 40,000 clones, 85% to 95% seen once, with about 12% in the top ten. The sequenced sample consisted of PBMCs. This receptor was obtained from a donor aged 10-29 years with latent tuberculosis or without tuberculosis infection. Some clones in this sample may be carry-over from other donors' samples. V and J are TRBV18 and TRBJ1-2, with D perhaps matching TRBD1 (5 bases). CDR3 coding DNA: TGTGCCAGCTCACCTAACCCGGTACAGGTCAACTATGGCTACACCTTC. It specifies CASSPNPVQVNYGYTF.